A single sample gave rise to the 17 T cell receptor beta chains below, sequenced in a study of T-cell memory formation after mild COVID-19. TCRdb reprocessed the 5' RACE reads with MiXCR, giving one entry per CDR3 protein. The profile covers tens of thousands of distinct CDR3 sequences, with 16% appearing a single time and roughly a third taken by the ten largest. Sequences were obtained from PBMCs or a T cell subset sorted from them (not recorded which). These receptor sequences come from an adult woman who had mild COVID-19 (a few samples of this study predate the infection). Cell type and time point are not known.

The chain couples TRBV27 to TRBJ1-1, with 7 bases aligning to TRBD1. Germline V gives CDR1 MNHEY, CDR2 SMNVEV (reference sequence). This CDR3 has 15 residues. V shed 7 bases and J 1 base; nucleotides not matched to a gene: 9. The CDR3 nucleotides read TGTGCCAGCACCCCTGGGGACAGATGGAACACTGAAGCTTTCTTT. It encodes CASTPGDRWNTEAFF.

CDR3 in amino acids: CATLVGSYEQYF. In DNA form, the CDR3 reads TGTGCCACCCTGGTGGGCTCCTACGAGCAGTACTTC. The genes are TRBV6-2 or TRBV6-3 and TRBJ2-7; D gene unclear. Germline V gives CDR1 MNHEY, CDR2 SVGEGT. V lost 10 bases to trimming and J lost 0 bases, with 10 bases between them. The CDR3 totals 12 residues.

This clonotype was counted between two and nine times. The chain combines TRBV6-5 with TRBJ2-5; TRBD2 matches 14 bases. CDR1 and CDR2 from the germline V gene are MNHEY and SVGAGI. V was clipped by 5 bases and J by 4 bases; unmatched bases: 3. This CDR3 is 15 amino acids long. The CDR3 nucleotides read TGTGCCAGCAGTCATGGGACTAGCGGGAGAGAGACCCAGTACTTC. Protein sequence: CASSHGTSGRETQYF.

Only a few counts were recorded for this clonotype. J is TRBJ2-7 and V is TRBV27; 10 bases fit TRBD2. The CDR3 has 15 amino acids. Trimming at V came to 0 bases and at J to 5 bases, leaving 4 bases not matched to a gene. Germline V gives CDR1 MNHEY, CDR2 SMNVEV (reference sequence). The CDR3 loop is CASSLSTSGFHEQYF. In DNA form, the CDR3 reads TGTGCCAGCAGTTTATCGACTAGCGGGTTCCACGAGCAGTACTTC.

The chain uses TRBV7-3 and TRBJ2-2, with 7 bases matching TRBD2. CDR1 SGHTA and CDR2 FQGTGA come from the germline V gene. V lost 1 base to trimming and J lost 4 bases; unmatched junction nucleotides: 6. CDR3 length equals 16 residues. The CDR3 loop reads CASSLSGGGRTGELFF. For the CDR3, the DNA is TGTGCCAGCAGCTTAAGTGGCGGGGGTCGCACCGGGGAGCTGTTTTTT.

The V and J genes are TRBV29-1 and TRBJ2-1; D ambiguous. Per germline, CDR1 SQVTM and CDR2 ANQGSEA. The V end lost 7 bases, the J end lost 2 bases, and 15 bases lay between the germline ends. The CDR3 contains 14 residues. In DNA, the CDR3 is TGCAGCGCCATCTACGTTCCCGCCTACAATGAGCAGTTCTTC. Its translation is CSAIYVPAYNEQFF.

In this sample, this clonotype turned up a few times. J is TRBJ2-3 and V is TRBV4-2; 7 positions match TRBD2. Trimming took 0 bases from V and 3 from J; bases not matched to a gene: 6. CDR3 length equals 16 residues. Germline CDR1 reads LGHNA; CDR2 reads YNFKEQ. The CDR3 sequence is CASSQDYWGGTDTQYF. The DNA for the CDR3 is TGTGCCAGCAGCCAAGATTACTGGGGGGGAACAGATACGCAGTATTTT.

This clonotype was counted many times. V and J are TRBV24-1 and TRBJ2-1; tentatively, D is TRBD1 (6 bases). This CDR3 is 15 amino acids long. Germline assignment: CDR1 KGHDR and CDR2 SFDVKD. V was pared by 3 bases and J by 0 bases, with 8 bases between. CDR3 protein: CATSDLQGSYNEQFF. CDR3 bases: TGTGCCACCAGTGATCTACAGGGCTCCTACAATGAGCAGTTCTTC.

The genes are TRBV6-2 or TRBV6-3 and TRBJ2-1; 7 positions agree with TRBD2. The junction had 18 bases not matched to a gene; V was cut back by 6 bases and J by 4 bases. The CDR3 loop spans 18 amino acids. Germline V gene sequence: CDR1 MNHEY, CDR2 SVGEGT. CDR3 loop: CASRHFRRLADKYNEQFF. The CDR3 DNA is TGTGCCAGCAGACACTTTCGACGCCTAGCGGACAAGTACAATGAGCAGTTCTTC.

The chain carries TRBV3-1 and TRBJ2-1, with 14 bases that match TRBD2. Germline trimming cut 4 bases from V and 7 bases from J; bases unmatched to any gene: 3. This CDR3 is built from 15 residues. Germline values: CDR1 LGHDT, CDR2 YNNKEL (reference sequence). This CDR3 is CASSLGLAGGNEQFF. CDR3 in DNA: TGTGCCAGCAGCCTCGGACTAGCGGGAGGAAATGAGCAGTTCTTC.

This clonotype was picked up a small number of times. The rearrangement joins TRBV4-3 to TRBJ2-3, with D perhaps TRBD1 (5 bases). This CDR3 comprises 16 residues. Trimming took off 2 bases at V and 5 bases at J, with 17 bases between the two ends. Germline lookup yields CDR1 LGHNA and CDR2 YSLEER. This CDR3 is CASSQSESGFQDTQYF. The CDR3 DNA sequence: TGCGCCAGCAGCCAATCAGAATCAGGGTTCCAAGATACGCAGTATTTT.

This clonotype was seen more than once but under ten times. The rearrangement uses TRBV5-1 and TRBJ1-5, with no clear D. From germline, CDR1 is SGHRS and CDR2 YFSETQ. The V end lost 4 bases, the J end lost 0 bases, and 5 bases lay between the germline ends. The CDR3 consists of 13 residues. The DNA of the CDR3 is TGCGCCAGCAGCCTCGTTAGCAATCAGCCCCAGCATTTT. Amino acids: CASSLVSNQPQHF.

This clonotype was seen a handful of times. The chain links TRBV4-3 to TRBJ1-2, with 8 nucleotides matching TRBD1. CDR1 and CDR2 (germline): LGHNA, YSLEER. V dropped 1 base and J dropped 4; count of bases not matched to a gene: 8. The CDR3 runs 16 residues. Here the CDR3 DNA reads TGCGCCAGCAGCCAAGGTCAGGGGGCGCAGGGCTATGGCTACACCTTC. Encoded protein: CASSQGQGAQGYGYTF.

The sample holds a few counts of this clonotype. The CDR3 spells CSVVKSGGIYGYTF. The CDR3 nucleotides are TGCAGCGTTGTAAAGTCAGGGGGCATCTATGGCTACACCTTC. The chain recombines TRBV29-1 with TRBJ1-2, with 8 positions matching TRBD1. Germline V gene lookup returns CDR1 SQVTM and CDR2 ANQGSEA. The length of the CDR3 is 14 residues. V was pared by 4 bases and J by 4 bases, with 8 bases of the junction left unmatched.

This rearrangement joins TRBV12-3 or TRBV12-4 to TRBJ1-2; D is uncertain. This CDR3 comprises 13 residues. The germline V and J ends were trimmed by 3 bases and 0 bases, with 5 bases remaining between them. CDR3 coding DNA: TGTGCCAGCAGTTTCCCGGCTAACTATGGCTACACCTTC. Translation gives CASSFPANYGYTF.

The J gene is TRBJ2-4, the V gene TRBV29-1; TRBD2 aligns across 8 bases. V dropped 3 bases and J dropped 7; count of bases not matched to a gene: 14. CDR3 length: 16 amino acids. The germline gives CDR1 SQVTM, CDR2 ANQGSEA. CDR3 sequence (DNA): TGCAGCGTTGAGCCAATAGCGGGACCCCTTCTGAACATTCAGTACTTC. This sequence encodes CSVEPIAGPLLNIQYF.

The chain has TRBV13 and TRBJ2-5; TRBD1 or TRBD2 may be the D gene (5 bases each). Germline V lookup: CDR1 PRHDT, CDR2 FYEKMQ (reference sequence). V lost 5 bases and J lost 1, with 8 bases in between. This CDR3 contains 13 residues. This CDR3 reads CASSLGGQETQYF. CDR3 DNA: TGTGCCAGCAGCCTTGGGGGCCAAGAGACCCAGTACTTC.